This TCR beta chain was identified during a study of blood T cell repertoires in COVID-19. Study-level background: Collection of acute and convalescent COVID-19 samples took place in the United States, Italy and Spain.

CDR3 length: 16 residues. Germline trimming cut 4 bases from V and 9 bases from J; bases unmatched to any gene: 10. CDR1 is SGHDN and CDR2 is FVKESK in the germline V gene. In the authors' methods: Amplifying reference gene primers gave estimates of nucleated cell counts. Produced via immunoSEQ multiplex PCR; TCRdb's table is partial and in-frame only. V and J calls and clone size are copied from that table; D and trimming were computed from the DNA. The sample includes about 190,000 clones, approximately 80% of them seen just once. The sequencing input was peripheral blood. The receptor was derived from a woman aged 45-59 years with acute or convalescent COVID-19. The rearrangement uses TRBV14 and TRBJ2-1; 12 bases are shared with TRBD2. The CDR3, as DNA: TGTGCCAGCAGCCGATCGACTAGCGGGAGTAGAAGTGAGCAGTTCTTC. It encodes CASSRSTSGSRSEQFF.